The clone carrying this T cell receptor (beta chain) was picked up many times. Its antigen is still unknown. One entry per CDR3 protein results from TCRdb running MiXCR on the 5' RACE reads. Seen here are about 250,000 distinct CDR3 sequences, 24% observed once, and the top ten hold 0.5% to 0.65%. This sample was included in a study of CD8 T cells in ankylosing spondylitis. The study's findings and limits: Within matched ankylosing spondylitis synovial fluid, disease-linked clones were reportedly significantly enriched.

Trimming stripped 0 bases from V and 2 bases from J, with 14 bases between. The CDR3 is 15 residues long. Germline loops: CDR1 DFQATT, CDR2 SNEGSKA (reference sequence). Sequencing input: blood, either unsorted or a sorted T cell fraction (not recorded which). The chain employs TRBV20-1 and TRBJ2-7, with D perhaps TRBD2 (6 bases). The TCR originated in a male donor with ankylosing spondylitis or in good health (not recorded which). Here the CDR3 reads CSARDSGGRTYEQYF. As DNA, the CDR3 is TGCAGTGCTAGAGATTCCGGGGGTCGGACCTACGAGCAGTACTTC.